Presented here are 12 T cell receptor beta chains from one specimen sequenced in a study of T cells expressing NK-cell markers. Reanalyzing the 5' RACE reads, TCRdb keeps one entry per CDR3 protein, without DNA. The table lists roughly 390,000 distinct CDR3 sequences. The specimen was blood T cells: a sorted CD56 or NKG2C T cell subset, CD4+ or CD8+ T cells, or bulk PBMC T cells (not recorded which). The receptors shown here come from a man between 18 and 69 years old in good health.

The chain combines TRBV10-2 with TRBJ2-1; the TRBD1 assignment by TCRdb is unverifiable without DNA. The CDR3 totals 15 residues. Germline V gives CDR1 WSHSY, CDR2 SAAADI. CDR3 in amino acids: CASFPRDSRGDEQFF.

The rearrangement joins TRBV11-2 to TRBJ1-3; as DNA is missing, the TRBD1 call by TCRdb cannot be tested. Germline V gene sequence: CDR1 SGHAT, CDR2 FQNNGV. The CDR3 extends over 18 amino acids. CDR3 loop: CASSLTGGIINSGNTIYF. The full variable domain, its missing parts supplied by reference TRBV11-2 and TRBJ1-3, is EAGVAQSPRYKIIEKRQSVAFWCNPISGHATLYWYQQILGQGPKLLIQFQNNGVVDDSQLPKDRFSAERLKGVDSTLKIQPAKLEDSAVYLCASSLTGGIINSGNTIYFGEGSWLTVV.

V usage is TRBV7-2 and J usage is TRBJ2-2; TCRdb picks TRBD1, but there is no DNA to check that call. Per germline, CDR1 SGHTA and CDR2 FQGNSA. This CDR3 has 15 amino acids. CDR3 loop: CASSFRDRDSGELFF.

This chain connects TRBV6-1 to TRBJ1-1; the D call from TCRdb, TRBD1, cannot be confirmed without DNA. This CDR3 spans 15 amino acids. Per the germline V gene, CDR1 is MNHNS and CDR2 is SASEGT. This CDR3 reads CASSEALLGGVEAFF.

The CDR3 protein is CASSTGQPSYNSPLHF. The rearrangement uses TRBV19 and TRBJ1-6; TCRdb reports TRBD1, a call that lacks DNA to check it against. CDR3 length: 16 residues. Looked up from germline, CDR1 is LNHDA and CDR2 is SQIVND (reference sequence).

The V gene is TRBV20-1, the J gene TRBJ2-3; checking the TCRdb D call of TRBD2 is not possible without DNA. This CDR3 spans 14 amino acids. Germline values: CDR1 DFQATT, CDR2 SNEGSKA (reference sequence). CDR3 region: CSAPTSGGVWPQYF.

This sequence joins TRBV19 and TRBJ2-1; TCRdb names TRBD2, which stays unverified in the absence of DNA. CDR3 length equals 15 residues. Looked up from germline, CDR1 is LNHDA and CDR2 is SQIVND (reference sequence). CDR3 region: CASSMSGTTNPKQFF.

The chain is built from TRBV12-3 or TRBV12-4 and TRBJ2-5; the TCRdb call, TRBD2, lacks DNA for checking. This CDR3 has 16 amino acids. This CDR3 is CASSFASSSGDLTQYF.

The CDR3 reads CASSVPQGRELFF. The chain links TRBV27 to TRBJ2-2; TCRdb's D gene call, TRBD2, goes unchecked for lack of DNA. In germline, CDR1 is MNHEY, CDR2 SMNVEV (reference sequence). The CDR3 runs 13 residues.

The genes are TRBV7-9 and TRBJ2-5; no DNA is available, so the TRBD1 call from TCRdb remains unchecked. The CDR3 is made up of 14 amino acids. Germline loops: CDR1 SEHNR, CDR2 FQNEAQ (reference sequence). The CDR3 protein is CASTRFGGAETQYF.

V is TRBV12-3 or TRBV12-4 and J is TRBJ2-3; absent DNA, TCRdb's TRBD1 call cannot be checked. This CDR3 is 16 amino acids long. The CDR3 reads CASSRLGGRYPDTQYF.

The V and J genes are TRBV5-1 and TRBJ1-1; TCRdb's assignment of TRBD1 cannot be checked, as there is no DNA. The CDR3 consists of 15 residues. Germline-derived CDR1 and CDR2 are SGHRS and YFSETQ. This CDR3 is CASSLGDRDLTEAFF.